The 11 T cell receptor beta chains presented below share a single source sample, sequenced in a study of blood T cell repertoires in COVID-19 (dated by TCRdb to 2018 to 2021). Library creation used the immunoSEQ multiplex PCR assay. TCRdb carries this immuneACCESS record with in-frame sequences only. Its versions omit some clonotypes, under half of them owing to an unresolved V gene in the studies checked, with the rest unexplained. A total of around 180,000 clones appear in this sample, around 87% of them only once. Around 2.3% of the sample lies in the top ten. Sequencing input: peripheral blood. These receptors all stem from a man aged 35-49 years with active or convalescent COVID-19.

The V and J genes are TRBV19 and TRBJ1-2; 9 nucleotides match TRBD1. J lost 2 bases, V lost 0 bases, and 4 bases had no gene match. The CDR3 has 16 amino acids. The germline V gene has CDR1 LNHDA and CDR2 SQIVND (reference sequence). CDR3 nucleotide sequence: TGTGCCAGTAGTATAGAGGACAGGGGAAGGAACTATGGCTACACCTTC. Translation: CASSIEDRGRNYGYTF.

Note on this clone: Other DNA sequences in the sample encode the same CDR3. CDR3 amino acids: CAWSVLSGNTEAFF. CDR3 bases: TGTGCCTGGAGTGTTCTCTCAGGGAACACTGAAGCTTTCTTT. This chain connects TRBV30 to TRBJ1-1; D unresolved. The length of the CDR3 is 14 residues. With 0 bases removed from V and 1 base from J, the gap between germline ends came to 9 bases. Germline CDR1 GTSNPN, CDR2 SVGIG (reference sequence).

The V gene is TRBV5-1, the J gene TRBJ1-1; TRBD1 aligns across 10 bases. The CDR3 consists of 12 residues. Germline V gene data show CDR1 as SGHRS and CDR2 as YFSETQ. Trimming removed 4 bases from V and 10 bases from J; junction bases left unmatched: 4. DNA of the CDR3: TGCGCCAGCAGCCCGGGACAGGGGACAGCTTTCTTT. Its translation: CASSPGQGTAFF.

This clone has just a few counts. This sequence joins TRBV12-5 and TRBJ1-1, with D hard to call. This CDR3 comprises 13 residues. The germline V gene encodes CDR1 LGHNT and CDR2 FRNRAP. Trimming took off 1 base at V and 5 bases at J, with 8 bases between the two ends. The CDR3 reads CASGLASGTEAFF. In DNA form, the CDR3 reads TGTGCTAGTGGTTTGGCGTCGGGGACTGAAGCTTTCTTT.

The genes are TRBV25-1 and TRBJ1-1; 7 bases fit TRBD1. This CDR3 region has 14 residues. J lost 2 bases, V lost 5 bases, and 5 bases had no gene match. Germline-derived CDR1 and CDR2 are MGHDK and SYGVNS. CDR3 residues: CASSFRQGNTEAFF. CDR3 sequence (DNA): TGTGCCAGCAGTTTTCGACAGGGCAACACTGAAGCTTTCTTT.

This sequence joins TRBV28 and TRBJ2-5; 9 positions agree with TRBD2. The CDR3 length is 14 residues. V lost 3 bases, J lost 5 bases, and 4 bases stayed unmatched. Germline V lookup: CDR1 MDHEN, CDR2 SYDVKM. The CDR3 DNA reads TGTGCCAGCAGTTTCGCGGGGGGGAGGGAGACCCAGTACTTC. It yields the protein CASSFAGGRETQYF.

V is TRBV7-8 and J is TRBJ2-3, with a weak D call TRBD2 (5 bases). Trimming took 1 base from V and 5 from J, leaving 7 bases between them. Per the germline V gene, CDR1 is SGHVS and CDR2 is FQNEAQ. The CDR3 spans 13 residues. The CDR3: CASSLGGIDTQYF. The CDR3 DNA reads as TGTGCCAGCAGCTTAGGAGGGATAGATACGCAGTATTTT.

The chain carries TRBV4-3 and TRBJ2-1, with 8 bases fitting TRBD1. Germline V gives CDR1 LGHNA, CDR2 YSLEER. This CDR3 comprises 16 residues. J was trimmed by 7 bases and V by 0 bases; bases with no gene match: 8. CDR3 in amino acids: CASSQDGQGALNEQFF. Here the CDR3 DNA reads TGCGCCAGCAGCCAAGATGGCCAGGGGGCTTTGAATGAGCAGTTCTTC.

This rearrangement joins TRBV5-6 to TRBJ1-4; D not certain. Germline V gene sequence: CDR1 SGHDT, CDR2 YYEEEE. The CDR3 is 15 residues long. V dropped 1 base and J dropped 7 bases, with 14 bases sitting between them. The CDR3 DNA reads TGTGCCAGCAGCTTGAGTCTGCTTAGCGGTGAAAAACTGTTTTTT. Translated, it gives CASSLSLLSGEKLFF.

This clone occurred a few times. The V call is TRBV4-1, the J call TRBJ1-5; 9 nucleotides line up with TRBD1. The CDR3 totals 18 residues. After removal of 4 bases from V and 5 bases from J, the junction contained 15 bases not matched to a gene. Germline assignment: CDR1 MGHRA and CDR2 YSYEKL. CDR3 residues: CASSPRDRVDGRYQPQHF. DNA of the CDR3: TGCGCCAGCAGCCCCCGGGACAGGGTGGATGGTAGGTATCAGCCCCAGCATTTT.

The rearrangement links TRBV5-1 to TRBJ1-2, with 10 bases matching TRBD1. V lost 4 bases, J lost 0 bases, and 9 bases stayed unmatched. The CDR3 length is 17 residues. Per the germline V gene, CDR1 is SGHRS and CDR2 is YFSETQ. CDR3 sequence: CASSPPGTGVTNYGYTF. The CDR3 DNA reads TGCGCCAGCAGCCCGCCTGGGACAGGGGTTACTAACTATGGCTACACCTTC.